Presented here are 5 T cell receptor beta chains from one specimen sequenced in a study of CD8 T cells in Susac syndrome (dated by TCRdb to the late 2010s). Library generation was performed with the immunoSEQ multiplex PCR assay. RNA was extracted with the RNeasy kit and about 0.5 to 1 ug was reverse transcribed using random hexamers. Through fastp at Q25 and MiXCR, TCRdb rebuilt clones from the public reads, retaining in-frame beta chains. Here each entry gathers all rows of one CDR3 protein and keeps the most common genes and DNA. This sample is represented by 150,000 to 200,000 distinct CDR3 sequences; 90% to 95% of them were singletons. The ten top clones hold around 0.11% of the sample. The sample taken for sequencing was CD4+ T cells from PBMCs. Source of these receptors: a human donor with Susac syndrome.

V gene TRBV6-1 combines with J gene TRBJ1-3; unclear D gene. Trimming shortened V by 5 bases and J by 0 bases, and 14 bases separated the two germline ends. The CDR3 spans 16 residues. Germline CDR1 and CDR2: MNHNS and SASEGT. This chain's CDR3 is CASSPVRSGSGNTIYF. CDR3 DNA sequence: TGTGCCAGCAGTCCCGTGCGTTCAGGCTCTGGAAACACCATATATTTT.

The chain links TRBV5-4 to TRBJ2-5; 11 nucleotides agree with TRBD2. Unmatched junction bases numbered 5, after V lost 4 bases and J lost 3 bases. This CDR3 has 15 amino acids. Per germline, CDR1 SGHNT and CDR2 YYREEE (reference sequence). CDR3 coding DNA: TGTGCCAGCAGCCCCAGACTAGCGGGGAAAGAGACCCAGTACTTC. Amino acids: CASSPRLAGKETQYF.

The chain has TRBV7-2 and TRBJ2-1; D not certain. The CDR3 covers 15 residues. V was clipped by 3 bases and J by 3 bases, with 12 bases between them. CDR1 is SGHTA and CDR2 is FQGNSA in the germline V gene. Here the CDR3 reads CASSFSGMGYNEQFF. In nucleotides, the CDR3 is TGTGCCAGCAGCTTTTCGGGCATGGGCTACAATGAGCAGTTCTTC.

The chain recombines TRBV10-3 with TRBJ2-3; D gene ambiguous. This CDR3 comprises 15 residues. Germline V gene lookup returns CDR1 ENHRY and CDR2 SYGVKD. Trimming removed 0 bases at V and 4 bases at J, with 11 bases between. CDR3 region: CAISESVNPADTQYF. CDR3 nucleotide sequence: TGTGCCATCAGTGAGTCGGTAAACCCGGCAGATACGCAGTATTTT.

The chain employs TRBV7-2 and TRBJ2-6; D may match TRBD1 or TRBD2 (5 bases each). The germline V gene has CDR1 SGHTA and CDR2 FQGNSA. Trimming left V 2 bases short and J 0 bases short, with 14 bases between. The CDR3 is 18 amino acids. Here the CDR3 reads CASSLRWQGPSGANVLTF. The CDR3 bases are TGTGCCAGCAGCTTAAGGTGGCAGGGACCCTCTGGGGCCAACGTCCTGACTTTC.